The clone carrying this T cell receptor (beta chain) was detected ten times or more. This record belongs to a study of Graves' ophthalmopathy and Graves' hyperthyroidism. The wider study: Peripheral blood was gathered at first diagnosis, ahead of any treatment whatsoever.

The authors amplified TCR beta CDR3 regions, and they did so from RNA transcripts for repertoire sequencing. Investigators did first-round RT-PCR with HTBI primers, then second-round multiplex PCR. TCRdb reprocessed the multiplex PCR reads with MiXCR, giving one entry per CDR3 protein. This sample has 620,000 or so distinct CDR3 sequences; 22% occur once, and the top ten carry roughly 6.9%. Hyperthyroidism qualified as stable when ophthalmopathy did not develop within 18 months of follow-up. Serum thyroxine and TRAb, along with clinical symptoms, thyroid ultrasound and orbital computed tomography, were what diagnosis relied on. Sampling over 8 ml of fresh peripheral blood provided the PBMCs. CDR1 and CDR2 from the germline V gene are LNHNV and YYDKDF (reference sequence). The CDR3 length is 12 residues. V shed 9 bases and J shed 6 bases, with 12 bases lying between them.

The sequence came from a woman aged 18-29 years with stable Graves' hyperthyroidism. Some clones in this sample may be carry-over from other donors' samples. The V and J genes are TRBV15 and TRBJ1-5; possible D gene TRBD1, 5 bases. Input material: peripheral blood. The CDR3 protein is CATDGALQPQHF. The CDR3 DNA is TGTGCCACGGACGGGGCCCTTCAGCCCCAGCATTTT.